One T cell receptor beta chain is described in this entry. Its matching antigen is unknown. With 60 Vbeta and 13 Jbeta primers, the PCR was carried out. Sequencing was performed with immunoSEQ multiplex PCR; in TCRdb, only in-frame clones are kept and a portion is missing. The sample holds 200,000 to 250,000 clones, 60% to 80% seen once. This record comes from a study of cytomegalovirus exposure and HLA in healthy donors. Looking at the study overall: Sequencing of some 200 million T cells in an earlier analysis found 120 million or so unique TCR beta sequences. Broader study findings: Among the CMV-associated chains, a few were confirmed in vitro as specific for CMV antigens.

Germline-derived CDR1 and CDR2 are MNHEY and SMNVEV (reference sequence). V was shortened by 5 bases and J by 14 bases, with 16 bases between the two germline ends. This CDR3 contains 12 residues. The receptor's source is a male donor in good health and CMV-seronegative. Specimen: PBMCs. The J gene is TRBJ2-1, the V gene TRBV27, with a possible D match to TRBD1 (6 bases). The CDR3 region has the DNA TGTGCCAGCAGTGAGACGGGACATGGCGAGTTCTTC. Translation gives CASSETGHGEFF.